Presented here are 32 T cell receptor beta chains from one specimen sequenced in a study of cytomegalovirus exposure and HLA in healthy donors. The primer mix had 60 Vbeta and 13 Jbeta primers. TCRdb's table, derived via immunoSEQ multiplex PCR, lists solely in-frame clones and lacks some. The profile shows about 170,000 clones, 78% of them singletons. Sequencing used PBMCs. These receptors were taken from a woman between 45 and 65 years old in good health and CMV-seropositive.

The chain joins TRBV5-1 to TRBJ2-7; TRBD1 aligns across 8 bases. CDR3 length: 14 residues. J was trimmed by 6 bases and V by 2 bases; bases with no gene match: 7. Germline V lookup: CDR1 SGHRS, CDR2 YFSETQ. Here the CDR3 DNA reads TGCGCCAGCAGCTTCACACAGGGGGTATTCGAGCAGTACTTC. Translating gives CASSFTQGVFEQYF.

This clone was found a few times. The rearrangement joins TRBV25-1 to TRBJ1-4; the D is unclear. The V gene's germline CDR1 is MGHDK and CDR2 SYGVNS. Trimming cost V 6 bases and J 2 bases, with 10 bases left between them. The CDR3 length is 14 residues. CDR3 in amino acids: CASSAQVTNEKLFF. The CDR3 DNA is TGTGCCAGCAGCGCGCAGGTGACTAATGAAAAACTGTTTTTT.

This clone was picked up a small number of times. The chain combines TRBV4-2 with TRBJ1-2, with 8 nucleotides matching TRBD1. V was clipped by 3 bases and J by 8 bases; unmatched bases: 5. Germline CDR1 and CDR2: LGHNA and YNFKEQ. The CDR3 runs to 13 residues. DNA of the CDR3: TGTGCCAGCAGCCAGGACAGGGCTGGAGGCTACACCTTC. Protein: CASSQDRAGGYTF.

V is TRBV2 and J is TRBJ2-5; D possibly corresponds to TRBD2 (6 bases). Trimming left V 6 bases short and J 5 bases short, with 16 bases between. CDR3 length equals 14 residues. Per germline, CDR1 SNHLY and CDR2 FYNNEI. The DNA of the CDR3 is TGTGCCAGCAGCCCTCGATACGGAGGGGAGACCCAGTACTTC. Translation: CASSPRYGGETQYF. Using reference TRBV2 and TRBJ2-5 for the parts outside the CDR3, the full variable domain is EPEVTQTPSHQVTQMGQEVILRCVPISNHLYFYWYRQILGQKVEFLVSFYNNEISEKSEIFDDQFSVERPDGSNFTLKIRSTKLEDSAMYFCASSPRYGGETQYFGPGTRLLVL.

The rearrangement uses TRBV27 and TRBJ1-4; D gene uncertain. V lost 3 bases to trimming and J lost 8 bases, with 16 bases between them. The CDR3 covers 15 residues. Germline loops: CDR1 MNHEY, CDR2 SMNVEV (reference sequence). CDR3 residues: CASSFRHLPQEKLFF. The CDR3 DNA reads as TGTGCCAGCAGTTTCCGCCACCTCCCGCAGGAAAAACTGTTTTTT.

V and J are TRBV11-2 and TRBJ2-6; possible D gene TRBD2, 6 bases. Germline values: CDR1 SGHAT, CDR2 FQNNGV. The CDR3 sequence is 16 residues long. The germline V and J ends were trimmed by 5 bases and 0 bases, with 11 bases remaining between them. This CDR3 reads CASSLWDFSGANVLTF. The CDR3 nucleotides read TGTGCCAGCAGCCTGTGGGACTTCTCTGGGGCCAACGTCCTGACTTTC. Using reference TRBV11-2 and TRBJ2-6 for the parts outside the CDR3, the full variable domain is EAGVAQSPRYKIIEKRQSVAFWCNPISGHATLYWYQQILGQGPKLLIQFQNNGVVDDSQLPKDRFSAERLKGVDSTLKIQPAKLEDSAVYLCASSLWDFSGANVLTFGAGSRLTVL.

The V and J genes are TRBV7-9 and TRBJ1-1; TRBD1 matches 9 bases. Germline trimming cut 4 bases from V and 0 bases from J; bases unmatched to any gene: 3. The CDR3 has 15 amino acids. Germline values: CDR1 SEHNR, CDR2 FQNEAQ (reference sequence). The chain's CDR3 is CASSSRTGVNTEAFF. The CDR3 DNA reads TGTGCCAGCAGCTCCCGGACAGGGGTGAACACTGAAGCTTTCTTT.

CDR3 DNA sequence: TGTGCCAGCAGTGAAGCCCTGAGTTATGGCTACACCTTC. Translating it yields CASSEALSYGYTF. The genes are TRBV2 and TRBJ1-2; D remains ambiguous. Germline-derived CDR1 and CDR2 are SNHLY and FYNNEI. This CDR3 has 13 amino acids. Trimming took off 0 bases at V and 5 bases at J, with 7 bases between the two ends.

The chain links TRBV7-8 to TRBJ2-7; D may be TRBD1 (6 bases). Germline-derived CDR1 and CDR2 are SGHVS and FQNEAQ. V dropped 5 bases and J dropped 0 bases, with 14 bases sitting between them. The CDR3 covers 15 residues. The CDR3 protein is CASSPDRQSSYEQYF. In DNA form, the CDR3 reads TGTGCCAGCAGCCCTGACAGGCAAAGCTCCTACGAGCAGTACTTC. The whole variable domain, remainder taken from reference TRBV7-8 and TRBJ2-7, is GAGVSQSPRYKVAKRGQDVALRCDPISGHVSLFWYQQALGQGPEFLTYFQNEAQLDKSGLPSDRFFAERPEGSVSTLKIQRTQQEDSAVYLCASSPDRQSSYEQYFGPGTRLTVT.

The rearrangement links TRBV5-1 to TRBJ1-4; 7 nucleotides match TRBD1. The CDR3 covers 16 residues. CDR1 SGHRS and CDR2 YFSETQ come from the germline V gene. After removal of 4 bases from V and 0 bases from J, the junction contained 6 bases not matched to a gene. Written as DNA, the CDR3 is TGCGCCAGCAGCCGGGGGACAGCTGCAACTAATGAAAAACTGTTTTTT. Translation: CASSRGTAATNEKLFF.

This chain links TRBV19 with TRBJ1-5; 7 bases are a match to TRBD1. The CDR3 loop spans 16 amino acids. Germline CDR1 and CDR2: LNHDA and SQIVND (reference sequence). J gave up 2 bases and V 5 bases, and 9 bases lay outside the gene matches. The CDR3 DNA is TGTGCCAGTAGTGCTGCAGGGGGACCAGGCAATCAGCCCCAGCATTTT. Translation gives CASSAAGGPGNQPQHF.

A word on this clone: In the same sample, other DNA sequences code for this CDR3. The genes are TRBV15 and TRBJ1-4; D not certain. Trimming took off 5 bases at V and 1 base at J, with 14 bases between the two ends. The germline V gene has CDR1 LNHNV and CDR2 YYDKDF (reference sequence). This CDR3 has 16 amino acids. The DNA of the CDR3 is TGTGCCACCAGCGCGAACAGAGAAGTAACTAATGAAAAACTGTTTTTT. It encodes CATSANREVTNEKLFF.

The gene calls are TRBV11-2 and TRBJ2-5; no firm D call. Germline CDR1 SGHAT, CDR2 FQNNGV. The CDR3 covers 15 residues. V was cut by 5 bases and J by 2 bases, with 15 bases left in between. CDR3 DNA: TGTGCCAGCAGCCCGGGTCGGCAGAATCAAGAGACCCAGTACTTC. It is translated as CASSPGRQNQETQYF.

The V and J genes are TRBV29-1 and TRBJ1-1; 8 nucleotides agree with TRBD1. This CDR3 region has 14 residues. Per germline, CDR1 SQVTM and CDR2 ANQGSEA. J gave up 10 bases and V 3 bases, and 13 bases lay outside the gene matches. This chain's CDR3 is CSVETGAGGRTAFF. CDR3 bases: TGCAGCGTTGAGACAGGGGCGGGGGGGAGAACAGCTTTCTTT. The variable domain in full, completed from reference TRBV29-1 and TRBJ1-1, reads SAVISQKPSRDICQRGTSLTIQCQVDSQVTMMFWYRQQPGQSLTLIATANQGSEATYESGFVIDKFPISRPNLTFSTLTVSNMSPEDSSIYLCSVETGAGGRTAFFGQGTRLTVV.

The V and J genes are TRBV7-8 and TRBJ1-1, with 8 bases that match TRBD1. After removal of 4 bases from V and 5 bases from J, the junction contained 6 bases not matched to a gene. The CDR3 spans 14 residues. Looked up from germline, CDR1 is SGHVS and CDR2 is FQNEAQ. The CDR3 nucleotides read TGTGCCAGCAGCTACGGGACAGGATCGACTGAAGCTTTCTTT. Translated, it gives CASSYGTGSTEAFF.

The chain recombines TRBV29-1 with TRBJ1-2, with 9 nucleotides matching TRBD1. V shed 3 bases, J shed 3 bases, and the junction held 8 bases outside the gene matches. The CDR3 has 15 amino acids. In germline, CDR1 is SQVTM, CDR2 ANQGSEA. The CDR3 sequence: CSVDPSDRGDYGYTF. The DNA of the CDR3 is TGCAGCGTTGACCCTTCAGACAGGGGGGACTATGGCTACACCTTC.

The genes are TRBV30 and TRBJ2-3, with D perhaps TRBD1 (5 bases). The CDR3 runs 13 residues. Looked up from germline, CDR1 is GTSNPN and CDR2 is SVGIG (reference sequence). V lost 2 bases to trimming and J lost 2 bases, with 8 bases between them. In nucleotides, the CDR3 is TGTGCCTGGAGTAAAGGGGTCACAGATACGCAGTATTTT. This codes for CAWSKGVTDTQYF. The full variable domain, rest sourced from reference TRBV30 and TRBJ2-3, is SQTIHQWPATLVQPVGSPLSLECTVEGTSNPNLYWYRQAAGRGLQLLFYSVGIGQISSEVPQNLSASRPQDRQFILSSKKLLLSDSGFYLCAWSKGVTDTQYFGPGTRLTVL.

This clone was observed a single time. J is TRBJ1-5 and V is TRBV27, with 8 nucleotides matching TRBD1. The germline V gene encodes CDR1 MNHEY and CDR2 SMNVEV (reference sequence). Unmatched junction bases numbered 10, after V lost 3 bases and J lost 0 bases. This CDR3 has 18 residues. For the CDR3, the DNA is TGTGCCAGCAGTTTGGGGACAGGTAGCCGCTATAGCAATCAGCCCCAGCATTTT. Its protein is CASSLGTGSRYSNQPQHF.

This chain uses TRBV2 with TRBJ1-5, with D hard to call. The CDR3 is 13 residues long. Trimming left V 5 bases short and J 3 bases short, with 8 bases between. CDR1 and CDR2 from the germline V gene are SNHLY and FYNNEI. The CDR3 loop reads CASSSQDNQPQHF. CDR3 coding DNA: TGTGCCAGCAGTTCCCAGGACAATCAGCCCCAGCATTTT.

The chain has TRBV5-1 and TRBJ2-3; 8 bases match TRBD1. Germline V CDR1 and CDR2: SGHRS, YFSETQ. The CDR3 totals 15 residues. V was pared by 4 bases and J by 5 bases, with 9 bases of the junction left unmatched. The CDR3 spells CASSLWQGARDTQYF. Here the CDR3 DNA reads TGCGCCAGCAGCCTGTGGCAGGGGGCTAGAGATACGCAGTATTTT.

This clone was observed a few times. The rearrangement uses TRBV10-1 and TRBJ1-2; 7 nucleotides agree with TRBD1. Germline assignment: CDR1 WNHNN and CDR2 SYGVQD (reference sequence). Losses at the gene ends were 11 bases for V and 2 bases for J; bases not matched to a gene: 8. The CDR3 spans 13 residues. The CDR3 region has the DNA TGCGCCTGTACAGGGGTAGGGAACTATGGCTACACCTTC. It encodes CACTGVGNYGYTF.

This clone was seen just once. CDR3 in amino acids: CASRAPPGLREKLFF. The CDR3 DNA sequence: TGTGCCAGCAGGGCCCCCCCAGGGTTAAGGGAAAAACTGTTTTTT. The chain has TRBV6-1 and TRBJ1-4; tentative D call: TRBD1 (5 bases). V was pared by 6 bases and J by 8 bases, with 19 bases between. Germline CDR1 reads MNHNS; CDR2 reads SASEGT. The CDR3 sequence is 15 residues long.

The J gene is TRBJ2-5, the V gene TRBV28, with 8 bases fitting TRBD1. V gave up 6 bases and J gave up 3 bases; unmatched junction bases: 0. This CDR3 contains 12 residues. Germline CDR1 reads MDHEN; CDR2 reads SYDVKM. CDR3 in DNA: TGTGCCAGCAGGGACAGGGAAGAGACCCAGTACTTC. Residues: CASRDREETQYF.

The gene calls are TRBV4-3 and TRBJ1-3; no firm D call. The V gene lost 0 bases and the J gene lost 4 bases, with 4 bases spanning the gap. CDR1 and CDR2 from the germline V gene are LGHNA and YSLEER. This CDR3 contains 13 residues. The CDR3 DNA follows: TGCGCCAGCAGCCAAGATCGGGGAAACACCATATATTTT. The encoded protein is CASSQDRGNTIYF.

The chain has TRBV19 and TRBJ1-1; 9 bases fit TRBD1. This CDR3 has 18 residues. V trimming: 7 bases; J trimming: 0 bases; junction bases outside the gene matches: 15. Germline lookup yields CDR1 LNHDA and CDR2 SQIVND (reference sequence). As DNA, the CDR3 is TGTGCCAGTATGGGACAACAGGGGGCAGGTGTGTTGAACACTGAAGCTTTCTTT. Protein product: CASMGQQGAGVLNTEAFF. Variable domain in full (rest from reference TRBV19 and TRBJ1-1): DGGITQSPKYLFRKEGQNVTLSCEQNLNHDAMYWYRQDPGQGLRLIYYSQIVNDFQKGDIAEGYSVSREKKESFPLTVTSAQKNPTAFYLCASMGQQGAGVLNTEAFFGQGTRLTVV.

The table lists this clone with a count of one. This CDR3 reads CASSSPAGAVYEQYF. Written as DNA, the CDR3 is TGTGCCAGCAGTTCCCCTGCGGGAGCTGTCTACGAGCAGTACTTC. The rearrangement links TRBV27 to TRBJ2-5, with 7 bases aligning to TRBD2. The end of the DNA aligns better with TRBJ2-7, so the J call may be wrong. CDR3 length equals 15 residues. Germline V CDR1 and CDR2: MNHEY, SMNVEV (reference sequence).

This clone was found a few times. This chain connects TRBV27 to TRBJ2-3; D ambiguous. The CDR3 runs to 12 residues. V dropped 3 bases and J dropped 6 bases, with 7 bases sitting between them. Germline lookup yields CDR1 MNHEY and CDR2 SMNVEV (reference sequence). CDR3 nucleotides: TGTGCCAGCAGTTTGTTCGGGGATACGCAGTATTTT. It is translated as CASSLFGDTQYF.

This clone was picked up a small number of times. This rearrangement joins TRBV7-8 to TRBJ1-1; 7 nucleotides align to TRBD1. The V gene's germline CDR1 is SGHVS and CDR2 FQNEAQ. The V segment lost 4 bases and the J segment 4 bases; nucleotides outside the gene matches: 3. The CDR3 runs to 13 residues. This CDR3 is CASSSDRVTEAFF. The CDR3 DNA is TGTGCCAGCAGCTCCGACAGGGTCACTGAAGCTTTCTTT.

The rearrangement links TRBV18 to TRBJ1-1, with D perhaps matching TRBD1 (5 bases). Germline lookup yields CDR1 KGHSH and CDR2 LQKENI. The germline V and J ends were trimmed by 2 bases and 1 base, with 14 bases remaining between them. There are 16 residues in the CDR3. CDR3 bases: TGTGCCAGCTCACCAGACGTTGGGACTTCGAACACTGAAGCTTTCTTT. Protein sequence: CASSPDVGTSNTEAFF.

The chain employs TRBV4-1 and TRBJ1-1, with D tentatively TRBD1 (6 bases). The germline gives CDR1 MGHRA, CDR2 YSYEKL. V dropped 2 bases and J dropped 4 bases, with 17 bases sitting between them. The CDR3 is 16 residues long. The CDR3 sequence: CASSQLPGVGGTEAFF. CDR3 in DNA: TGCGCCAGCAGCCAATTACCAGGGGTCGGCGGCACTGAAGCTTTCTTT.

Turning to this clone: A junction end diverges from the germline sequence, so it may reflect a read error. V is TRBV4-1 and J is TRBJ2-2; D may be TRBD2 (6 bases). CDR3 length: 16 amino acids. Germline V gene data show CDR1 as MGHRA and CDR2 as YSYEKL. DNA of the CDR3: TGCGCCAGCAGCCCCCGACTAGGAATGGGCACCGGGGAGCTGTCTTTT. Protein product: CASSPRLGMGTGELSF.

V and J are TRBV11-3 and TRBJ2-2, with D possibly TRBD2 on 5 matching bases. Germline V CDR1 and CDR2: SGHNT, YENEEA. The CDR3 sequence is 16 residues long. Trimming removed 2 bases from V and 3 bases from J, with 13 bases in between. DNA of the CDR3: TGTGCCAGCAGCTTACATGAGGGATTTGACACCGGGGAGCTGTTTTTT. Translation gives CASSLHEGFDTGELFF.